One and the same sample provided the 20 T cell receptor beta chains below, sequenced in a study of radiotherapy plus CTLA-4 blockade in lung cancer. Data came from immunoSEQ multiplex PCR; TCRdb stores just in-frame clones and leaves some out. Of 70,000 to 90,000 clones listed, 70% to 85% are singletons. The sequenced sample was peripheral blood, obtained from a patient treated with radiotherapy plus ipilimumab. Receptors were obtained from a human donor with non-small cell lung cancer who had stable disease on radiotherapy plus ipilimumab.

This clone was counted a single time. The rearrangement joins TRBV27 to TRBJ1-5, with D unresolved. Looked up from germline, CDR1 is MNHEY and CDR2 is SMNVEV (reference sequence). Trimming took 4 bases from V and 0 from J, leaving 7 bases between them. This CDR3 has 14 amino acids. For the CDR3, the DNA is TGTGCCAGCAGTTCCCACAGTAGCAATCAGCCCCAGCATTTT. Its translation is CASSSHSSNQPQHF.

CDR3 in DNA: TGTGCCAGCAGCTTTTCGGGATACGAGCAGTACTTC. This translates into CASSFSGYEQYF. The rearrangement joins TRBV7-9 to TRBJ2-7, with a weak D call TRBD2 (5 bases). The CDR3 covers 12 residues. The V end lost 3 bases, the J end lost 4 bases, and 7 bases lay between the germline ends. Germline assignment: CDR1 SEHNR and CDR2 FQNEAQ (reference sequence).

The chain combines TRBV30 with TRBJ1-6; D is perhaps TRBD1 (6 bases). CDR3 size: 13 residues. From germline, CDR1 is GTSNPN and CDR2 SVGIG (reference sequence). The V end lost 3 bases, the J end lost 11 bases, and 14 bases lay between the germline ends. The CDR3 nucleotides read TGTGCCTGGAGAATTTGGGACACACCACCCCTCCACTTT. This gives the protein CAWRIWDTPPLHF.

The chain uses TRBV7-9 and TRBJ1-5; TRBD1 matches 7 bases. The CDR3 sequence is 14 residues long. Germline-derived CDR1 and CDR2 are SEHNR and FQNEAQ (reference sequence). Germline trimming cut 5 bases from V and 1 base from J; bases unmatched to any gene: 2. CDR3 DNA sequence: TGTGCCAGCAGCCCAGGGGGAAGCAATCAGCCCCAGCATTTT. It translates to CASSPGGSNQPQHF.

The CDR3 is CASSLAGKTGELFF. DNA for the CDR3: TGCGCCAGCAGCTTGGCCGGGAAGACCGGGGAGCTGTTTTTT. The V and J genes are TRBV5-1 and TRBJ2-2; D is possibly TRBD2 (5 bases). The CDR3 length is 14 residues. Germline V gene data show CDR1 as SGHRS and CDR2 as YFSETQ. V lost 0 bases and J 5 bases, leaving 8 bases between the germline ends.

The chain has TRBV10-3 and TRBJ2-7, with 11 bases lining up with TRBD1. CDR1 ENHRY and CDR2 SYGVKD come from the germline V gene. This CDR3 comprises 13 residues. The V segment lost 6 bases and the J segment 5 bases; nucleotides outside the gene matches: 3. The CDR3: CAIRRTGGDEQYF. CDR3 nucleotide sequence: TGTGCCATCAGGCGGACAGGGGGCGACGAGCAGTACTTC.

The chain couples TRBV27 to TRBJ2-2; maybe TRBD2 (6 bases). The germline gives CDR1 MNHEY, CDR2 SMNVEV (reference sequence). Trimming cost V 4 bases and J 1 base, with 10 bases left between them. The CDR3 runs to 15 residues. The CDR3 loop is CASSSNGGNTGELFF. The CDR3 DNA reads as TGTGCCAGCAGTTCAAACGGGGGGAACACCGGGGAGCTGTTTTTT.

This clone was observed a single time. The rearrangement links TRBV7-2 to TRBJ1-2; D might be TRBD1 (6 bases). This CDR3 contains 14 residues. Germline CDR1 reads SGHTA; CDR2 reads FQGNSA. The V gene lost 3 bases and the J gene lost 4 bases, with 12 bases spanning the gap. CDR3 coding DNA: TGTGCCAGCAGCTTCCAGACAGGAGGCTATGGCTACACCTTC. As protein: CASSFQTGGYGYTF.

This sequence joins TRBV4-1 and TRBJ2-5, with TRBD2 matching over 11 bases. V gave up 4 bases and J gave up 5 bases; unmatched junction bases: 15. The CDR3 sequence is 18 residues long. Germline values: CDR1 MGHRA, CDR2 YSYEKL. The CDR3 coding sequence is TGCGCCAGCAGCCCCCGTCTAGCGGGGGGCCCTCTGGAGGAGACCCAGTACTTC. It is translated as CASSPRLAGGPLEETQYF.

The chain combines TRBV7-2 with TRBJ2-7, with TRBD1 matching over 7 bases. This CDR3 is built from 13 residues. CDR1 is SGHTA, CDR2 FQGNSA, per germline. The V and J ends lost 4 bases and 7 bases, in that order; junction bases with no gene match: 7. CDR3: CASSSRTGREQYF. In nucleotides, the CDR3 is TGTGCCAGCAGCTCCCGGACAGGCCGGGAGCAGTACTTC.

This chain uses TRBV30 with TRBJ1-4; D is possibly TRBD1 (5 bases). CDR3 size: 13 residues. The ends were cut back, 7 bases at V and 5 bases at J, with 14 bases in the middle. CDR1 is GTSNPN and CDR2 is SVGIG in the germline V gene (reference sequence). The CDR3 region is CASRQGRNEKLFF. DNA for the CDR3: TGTGCCTCTCGTCAGGGCCGCAATGAAAAACTGTTTTTT.

The gene calls are TRBV27 and TRBJ1-1, with a weak D call TRBD1 (5 bases). V lost 0 bases, J lost 4 bases, and 12 bases lay in between. The CDR3 totals 15 residues. In germline, CDR1 is MNHEY, CDR2 SMNVEV (reference sequence). CDR3 DNA sequence: TGTGCCAGCAGTTTATCGATGGGGGTTGGCACTGAAGCTTTCTTT. Protein: CASSLSMGVGTEAFF.

The CDR3 DNA reads as TGTGCCAGCTCACCAGGGACAGGGGGCGAGGATGGCTACACCTTC. Its translation is CASSPGTGGEDGYTF. The gene calls are TRBV18 and TRBJ1-2; TRBD1 matches 12 bases. CDR3 length: 15 amino acids. The V gene's germline CDR1 is KGHSH and CDR2 LQKENI. J lost 6 bases, V lost 2 bases, and 4 bases had no gene match.

This clone was detected only a few times. This chain connects TRBV18 to TRBJ1-2; TRBD1 aligns across 10 bases. The CDR3 runs 14 residues. Trimming cost V 4 bases and J 7 bases; bases outside gene matches: 6. Germline-derived CDR1 and CDR2 are KGHSH and LQKENI. CDR3 bases: TGTGCCAGCTCACAGGGACAGGGGAAACGTGGCTACACCTTC. Translated, it gives CASSQGQGKRGYTF.

V and J are TRBV5-1 and TRBJ2-1; D perhaps matches TRBD1 (6 bases). The germline V gene encodes CDR1 SGHRS and CDR2 YFSETQ. Trimming left V 4 bases short and J 4 bases short, with 15 bases between. There are 15 residues in the CDR3. The CDR3 sequence is CASSPGWGLYNEQFF. The DNA for the CDR3 is TGCGCCAGCAGCCCGGGCTGGGGGCTTTACAATGAGCAGTTCTTC.

The chain couples TRBV6-1 to TRBJ2-5; a weak D match, TRBD1 (6 bases). With 7 bases removed from V and 5 bases from J, the gap between germline ends came to 14 bases. The CDR3 loop spans 13 amino acids. Germline loops: CDR1 MNHNS, CDR2 SASEGT. CDR3 sequence reads: CASNLQGLETQYF. The CDR3 DNA is TGTGCCAGCAACCTCCAGGGGCTGGAGACCCAGTACTTC.

The chain employs TRBV7-6 and TRBJ1-3, with no clear D. The CDR3 spans 14 residues. Germline V gene data show CDR1 as SGHVS and CDR2 as FNYEAQ. Trimming took 1 base from V and 0 from J, leaving 4 bases between them. The chain's CDR3 is CASSLGNSGNTIYF. CDR3 DNA: TGTGCCAGCAGCTTAGGAAACTCTGGAAACACCATATATTTT.

CDR3: CASSAQGRRTEAFF. The CDR3, as DNA: TGTGCCAGCAGCGCACAGGGGAGGCGGACTGAAGCTTTCTTT. The chain joins TRBV5-6 to TRBJ1-1, with 7 bases matching TRBD1. Germline V gene sequence: CDR1 SGHDT, CDR2 YYEEEE. With 4 bases clipped from V and 5 bases from J, the junction kept 8 bases outside the gene matches. The CDR3 extends over 14 amino acids.

V is TRBV6-1 and J is TRBJ2-5; D may correspond to TRBD1 or TRBD2 (5 bases each). V shed 0 bases and J shed 4 bases, with 9 bases lying between them. The length of the CDR3 is 14 residues. The germline V gene encodes CDR1 MNHNS and CDR2 SASEGT. CDR3 region: CASSEASGGETQYF. CDR3 bases: TGTGCCAGCAGTGAAGCGTCTGGGGGAGAGACCCAGTACTTC.

The V and J genes are TRBV19 and TRBJ2-1, with D maybe TRBD2 (5 bases). Per the germline V gene, CDR1 is LNHDA and CDR2 is SQIVND (reference sequence). With 3 bases removed from V and 9 bases from J, the gap between germline ends came to 15 bases. The CDR3 is 14 amino acids. The CDR3 reads CASSINGKRSEQFF. CDR3 DNA: TGTGCCAGTAGTATTAACGGGAAAAGAAGTGAGCAGTTCTTC.